The clone carrying this TCR beta chain was picked up many times. As yet, its antigen is unknown. From RNA transcripts, TCR beta CDR3 regions were amplified. TCR CDR3 underwent first-round RT-PCR with the HTBI primer set. MiXCR was run by TCRdb on the multiplex PCR reads, yielding one entry per CDR3 protein. Of a few hundred thousand distinct CDR3 sequences listed, roughly 19% are singletons. This CDR3 has 13 amino acids. V trimming: 5 bases; J trimming: 7 bases; junction bases outside the gene matches: 7. Germline loops: CDR1 SGHTA, CDR2 FQGTGA. The sample is drawn from a study of T cells in Graves' hyperthyroidism and ophthalmopathy. Over 8 ml fresh peripheral blood yielded the PBMCs. The study's findings and limits: Researchers found most expanded thyroid clonotypes above 0.001 in blood as well.

The chain carries TRBV7-3 and TRBJ2-7, with 8 nucleotides matching TRBD2. This sequence originates from a man aged 45-65 years with Graves' ophthalmopathy. Sequenced material: blood. The CDR3 loop is CASSTGGNGEQYF. CDR3 DNA: TGTGCCAGCAGCACGGGAGGGAATGGGGAGCAGTACTTC.